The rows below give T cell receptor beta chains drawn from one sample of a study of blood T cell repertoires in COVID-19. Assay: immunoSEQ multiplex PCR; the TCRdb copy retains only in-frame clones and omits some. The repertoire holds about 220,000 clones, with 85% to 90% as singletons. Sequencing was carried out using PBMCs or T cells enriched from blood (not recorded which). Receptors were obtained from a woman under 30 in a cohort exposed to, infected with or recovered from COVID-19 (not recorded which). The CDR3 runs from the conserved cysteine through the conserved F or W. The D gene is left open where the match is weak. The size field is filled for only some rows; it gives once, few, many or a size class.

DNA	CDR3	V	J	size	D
TGCGCCAGCAGCCTCGAGACAGGCAATTCACCCCTCCACTTT	CASSLETGNSPLHF	TRBV5-1	TRBJ1-6	once	NA
TGCGCCAGCAGTGACTCCCGAGGCAGCGGGAGAACGGTCTACAATGAGCAGTTCTTC	CASSDSRGSGRTVYNEQFF	TRBV10-1	TRBJ2-1	NA	TRBD2
TGTGCCAGCAGTTTCGGGGATACGCAGTATTTT	CASSFGDTQYF	TRBV12-3/TRBV12-4	TRBJ2-3	NA	NA
TGTGCCAGCAGTGACTCGAGAACTAGCGGGAGATTTAAGACCCAGTACTTC	CASSDSRTSGRFKTQYF	TRBV6-4	TRBJ2-5	NA	TRBD2
TGTGCCAGCAGCTTAGGAGGGGACACTGAAGCTTTCTTT	CASSLGGDTEAFF	TRBV7-3	TRBJ1-1	NA	NA
TGTGCCACCAGCAGCCCTCTAGCTAACTATGGCTACACCTTC	CATSSPLANYGYTF	TRBV15	TRBJ1-2	NA	NA
TGTGCCAGCACAGAAAACACTGAAGCTTTCTTT	CASTENTEAFF	TRBV2	TRBJ1-1	NA	NA
TGTGCCAGCAAGTTCTCCATCTCAGTGGCAGATACGCAGTATTTT	CASKFSISVADTQYF	TRBV28	TRBJ2-3	NA	NA
TGTGCCAGCAGTCGAAAGAGCGGGGCAAGCACAGATACGCAGTATTTT	CASSRKSGASTDTQYF	TRBV6-6	TRBJ2-3	NA	TRBD2
TGTGCCAGCAGTTTAGGGCCGGGGAATTCACCCCTCCACTTT	CASSLGPGNSPLHF	TRBV28	TRBJ1-6	NA	NA
TGCGCCAGCAGCCAAGCAGGACAGGGTATAGACGAGCAGTACTTC	CASSQAGQGIDEQYF	TRBV4-1	TRBJ2-7	NA	TRBD1
TGTGCCAGCGCACTAGCGGGACTCGACGAGCAGTACTTC	CASALAGLDEQYF	TRBV6-5	TRBJ2-7	NA	TRBD2
TGTGCCACCAAGCGACAGGGCACCCACGAGCAGTACTTC	CATKRQGTHEQYF	TRBV6-5	TRBJ2-7	NA	TRBD1
TGTGCCAGCAGCTTAGCTCAGGGGCCGGGAAGCAATCAGCCCCAGCATTTT	CASSLAQGPGSNQPQHF	TRBV7-9	TRBJ1-5	NA	NA
TGCGCCAGCAGCAGATCGGATGGGGCCCTCGGAAACACCATATATTTT	CASSRSDGALGNTIYF	TRBV5-1	TRBJ1-3	few	NA
TGTGCCAGCAGCTCCGGACAGGGCACTCCCAACTTCTTC	CASSSGQGTPNFF	TRBV7-9	TRBJ2-1	NA	TRBD1
TGCGCCAGCAGCCAACCCACGACAGGGAAGTCTGGCTACACCTTC	CASSQPTTGKSGYTF	TRBV4-1	TRBJ1-2	once	TRBD1
TGTGCCACCAGTGATCTAGGACTAGCGGGGAGGGAGACCCAGTACTTC	CATSDLGLAGRETQYF	TRBV24-1	TRBJ2-5	NA	TRBD2
TGTGCCCGGGGGGAGGGGCAATCGAATGAAAAACTGTTTTTT	CARGEGQSNEKLFF	TRBV30	TRBJ1-4	NA	NA
TGTGCCAGCAGCCCGGGACTAGCGGTCCCAGATACGCAGTATTTT	CASSPGLAVPDTQYF	TRBV9	TRBJ2-3	NA	TRBD2
TGTGCCAGCAGCGAGAGCGGGAGCACAGATACGCAGTATTTT	CASSESGSTDTQYF	TRBV9	TRBJ2-3	NA	NA
TGTGCCACCGGCTTGGGCCCTTTAAGTGAGCAGTTCTTC	CATGLGPLSEQFF	TRBV19	TRBJ2-1	NA	NA
TGTGCCAGCAGGGCGGACAAACAAGAGACCCAGTACTTC	CASRADKQETQYF	TRBV27	TRBJ2-5	NA	NA
TGTGCCAGCGCGGGACAGGCCTCCGATACGCAGTATTTT	CASAGQASDTQYF	TRBV6-5	TRBJ2-3	NA	TRBD1
TGTGCCAGCAGTAACAGCCGTCACAATGAGCAGTTCTTC	CASSNSRHNEQFF	TRBV27	TRBJ2-1	NA	NA
TGTGCCAGCAGCTCCCGGGACAGGGGAACTGAAGCTTTCTTT	CASSSRDRGTEAFF	TRBV7-2	TRBJ1-1	NA	TRBD1
TGTGCCAGCAGCTTCGGACAAAACTATGGCTACACCTTC	CASSFGQNYGYTF	TRBV11-2	TRBJ1-2	many	NA
TGTGCCAGCAGTGAAGCGGGACAGGGGGGAGTGAACACTGAAGCTTTCTTT	CASSEAGQGGVNTEAFF	TRBV2	TRBJ1-1	NA	TRBD1
TGTGCCAGCAGCCATCCCGGGGGGCGAGAGACCCAGTACTTC	CASSHPGGRETQYF	TRBV3-1/TRBV3-2	TRBJ2-5	once	NA
TGTGCCTGGAGTGTAGGGGGGGCGGACAATCAGCCCCAGCATTTT	CAWSVGGADNQPQHF	TRBV30	TRBJ1-5	NA	NA
TGTGCCAGCAGTTCCGGACAGGATGGCTATGGCTACACCTTC	CASSSGQDGYGYTF	TRBV28	TRBJ1-2	NA	TRBD1
TGCAGCTCGGGACTCCAAGAGACCCAGTACTTC	CSSGLQETQYF	TRBV20-1	TRBJ2-5	NA	NA
TGTGCCAGCAGCGTAGGGGTAGCGGGAGTTCCGGGAAATGAGCAGTTCTTC	CASSVGVAGVPGNEQFF	TRBV9	TRBJ2-1	NA	TRBD2
TGTGCCAGCAGTTTATGGGCTGACCCGGACACCTATGGCTACACCTTC	CASSLWADPDTYGYTF	TRBV28	TRBJ1-2	NA	NA
TGTGCCAGCTCCTCCGAGCCAACTAATGAAAAACTGTTTTTT	CASSSEPTNEKLFF	TRBV7-9	TRBJ1-4	NA	NA
TGTGCCAGCAGCCAAGCTGTTTACAATGAGCAGTTCTTC	CASSQAVYNEQFF	TRBV3-1/TRBV3-2	TRBJ2-1	NA	NA
TGTGCCAGCAGGGGAACACAGGGTTACGAGCAGTACTTC	CASRGTQGYEQYF	TRBV6-5	TRBJ2-7	once	NA
TGTGCCAGCTCACCAATAGCCCTGGGCTACGAGCAGTACTTC	CASSPIALGYEQYF	TRBV18	TRBJ2-7	NA	NA
TGTGCCAGCAGCTTAGATGGAGCGCAGTTCTTC	CASSLDGAQFF	TRBV7-8	TRBJ2-1	NA	NA
TGTGCCAGCTCCGAGGACAGGGCGGCCTATGGCTACACCTTC	CASSEDRAAYGYTF	TRBV18	TRBJ1-2	once	TRBD1
TGTGCCAGCAGTTCCCAACTGACAAACCCTTCCTACGAGCAGTACTTC	CASSSQLTNPSYEQYF	TRBV27	TRBJ2-7	NA	NA
TGTGCCAGCAGCCAAGATCGGGGGGGAGGGCCAACCGGGGAGCTGTTTTTT	CASSQDRGGGPTGELFF	TRBV4-2	TRBJ2-2	NA	TRBD2